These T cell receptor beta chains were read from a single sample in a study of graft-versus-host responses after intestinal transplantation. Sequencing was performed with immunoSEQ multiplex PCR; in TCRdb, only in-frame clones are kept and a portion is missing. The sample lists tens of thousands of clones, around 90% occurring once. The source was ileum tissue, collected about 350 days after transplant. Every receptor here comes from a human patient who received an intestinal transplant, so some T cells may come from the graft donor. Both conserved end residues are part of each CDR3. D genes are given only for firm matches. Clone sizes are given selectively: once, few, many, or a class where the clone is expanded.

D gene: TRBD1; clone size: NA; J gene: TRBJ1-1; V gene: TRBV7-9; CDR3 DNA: TGTGCCAGCAGCTTCGGGGACAGGGGAACTGAAGCTTTCTTT; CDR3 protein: CASSFGDRGTEAFF
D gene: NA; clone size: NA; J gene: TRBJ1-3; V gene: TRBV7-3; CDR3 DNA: TGTGCCAGCAGCCCCCAGGTGGCAGTCTACTCTGGAAACACCATATATTTT; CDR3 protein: CASSPQVAVYSGNTIYF
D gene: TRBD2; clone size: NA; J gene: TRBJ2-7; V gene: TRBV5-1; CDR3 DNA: TGCGCCAGCAGCTTTCTGGGGGGGGCCTACGAGCAGTACTTC; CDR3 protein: CASSFLGGAYEQYF
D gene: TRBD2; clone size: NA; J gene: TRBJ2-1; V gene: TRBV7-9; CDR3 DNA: TGTGCCAGCAGCTTCCGTCTAGCGGCGAACAATGAGCAGTTCTTC; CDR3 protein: CASSFRLAANNEQFF
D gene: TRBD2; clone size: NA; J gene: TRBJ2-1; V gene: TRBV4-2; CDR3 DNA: TGTGCCAGCAGCCGAGAAACAGGGGGTAGTCTAGCGGGGGCCAATGAGCAGTTCTTC; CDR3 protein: CASSRETGGSLAGANEQFF
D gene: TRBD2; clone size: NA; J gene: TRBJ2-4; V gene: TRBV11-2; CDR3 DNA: TGTGCCAGTCGGCGGGGGATGTGGGACAAAAACATTCAGTACTTC; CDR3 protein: CASRRGMWDKNIQYF
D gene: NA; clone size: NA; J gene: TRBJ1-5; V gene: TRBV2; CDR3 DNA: TGTGCCAGCATGTCCGCCCGGGCGGGACATTTTAGTCTCGGGGATCAGCCCCAGCATTTT; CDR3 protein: CASMSARAGHFSLGDQPQHF
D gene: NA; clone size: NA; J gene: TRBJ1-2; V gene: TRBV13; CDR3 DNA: TGTGCCAGCAGCCCGTGGGATAGTGGCTACACCTTC; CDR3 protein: CASSPWDSGYTF
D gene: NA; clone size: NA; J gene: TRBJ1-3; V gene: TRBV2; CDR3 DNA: TGTGCCAGCACGGCCCTAACAGACTCTGGAAACACCATATATTTT; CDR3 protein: CASTALTDSGNTIYF
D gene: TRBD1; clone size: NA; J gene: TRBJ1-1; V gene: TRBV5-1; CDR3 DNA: TGCGCCAGCAGCTTGCCAGGGGGCACTGAAGCTTTCTTT; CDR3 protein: CASSLPGGTEAFF
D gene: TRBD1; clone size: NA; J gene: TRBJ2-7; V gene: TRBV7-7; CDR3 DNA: TGTGCCAGCAGTCGCGACAGGGGGACCTACGAGCAGTACTTC; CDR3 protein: CASSRDRGTYEQYF
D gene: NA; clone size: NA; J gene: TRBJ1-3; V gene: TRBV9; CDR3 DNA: TGTGCCAGCAGCTTTGGGCAAGTCGCCATGAGCTCTGGAAACACCATATATTTT; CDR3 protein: CASSFGQVAMSSGNTIYF
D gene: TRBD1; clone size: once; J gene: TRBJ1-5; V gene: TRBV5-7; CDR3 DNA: TGTGCCAGCAGCTTCGACAGGGATAGCAATCAGCCCCAGCATTTT; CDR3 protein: CASSFDRDSNQPQHF
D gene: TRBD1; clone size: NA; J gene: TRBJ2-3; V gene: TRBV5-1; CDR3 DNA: TGCGCCAGCAGCTCGTTTGCTCAGGGGGATGCGCAGTATTTT; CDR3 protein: CASSSFAQGDAQYF
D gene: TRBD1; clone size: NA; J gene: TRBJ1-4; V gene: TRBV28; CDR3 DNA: TGTGCCAGCACCAGCCAACAGGGGACTGAAAAACTGTTTTTT; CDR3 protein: CASTSQQGTEKLFF
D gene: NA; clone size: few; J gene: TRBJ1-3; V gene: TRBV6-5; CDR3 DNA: TGTGCCAGCGGCTCGGGGCGAGCCCTATATTTT; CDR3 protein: CASGSGRALYF
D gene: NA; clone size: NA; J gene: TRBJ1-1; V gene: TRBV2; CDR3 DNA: TGTGCCACCGCCTGGGTGGCCAACACTGAAGCTTTCTTT; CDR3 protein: CATAWVANTEAFF
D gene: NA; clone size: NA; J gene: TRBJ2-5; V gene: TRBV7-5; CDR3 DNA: TGTGTCAGAAGCTTCTCTGGGAGGGGGTACTTC; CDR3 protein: CVRSFSGRGYF
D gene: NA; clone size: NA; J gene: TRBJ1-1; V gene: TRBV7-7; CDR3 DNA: TGTGCCAGCAGCTTAGATATCGCCTCTGAAGCTTTCTTT; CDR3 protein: CASSLDIASEAFF
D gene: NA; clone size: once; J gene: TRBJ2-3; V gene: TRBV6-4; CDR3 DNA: TGTGCCAGCAGTGACTCCACAGATACGCAGTATTTT; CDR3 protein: CASSDSTDTQYF
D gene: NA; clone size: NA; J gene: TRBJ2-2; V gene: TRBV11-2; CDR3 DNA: TGTGCCAGCAGCTTGAATAGCGTCGGGGAGCTGTTTTTT; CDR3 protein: CASSLNSVGELFF
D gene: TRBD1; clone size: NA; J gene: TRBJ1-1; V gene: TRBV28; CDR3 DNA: TGTGCCAGCAGTGCACCGACAGGGCGAGTGGCTGAAGCTTTCTTT; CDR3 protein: CASSAPTGRVAEAFF
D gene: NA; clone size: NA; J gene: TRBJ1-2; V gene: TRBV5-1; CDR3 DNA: TGCGCCAGCAGCTTTTCAGGACTGTTCTATGGCTACACCTTC; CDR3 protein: CASSFSGLFYGYTF
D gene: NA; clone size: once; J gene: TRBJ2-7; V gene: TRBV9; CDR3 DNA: TGTGCCAGCAGCGCTGGCCCCCTCCTAGAGGGCGAGCAGTACTTC; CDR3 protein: CASSAGPLLEGEQYF